The 12 T cell receptor beta chains in this list originate from one sample, sequenced in a study of blood T cell repertoires in COVID-19 (dated by TCRdb to 2020 to 2022). The library was prepared using the immunoSEQ multiplex PCR assay. The clones in this table, taken by TCRdb from immuneACCESS, are in-frame only. Not every clone is retained; where verified, under half of the shortfall comes from an unresolved V gene, and the cause of the rest is unknown. For this sample the table gives tens of thousands of clones, of which 65% to 90% were detected only once. The ten largest clones capture roughly 6% of the sample. Sequencing was carried out using peripheral blood. The receptors originated from a woman older than 75 with active or convalescent COVID-19.

CDR3 nucleotide sequence: TGTGCCAGTAGTATCGGTTCGACAGTTCATCAGCCCCAGCATTTT. Its protein product is CASSIGSTVHQPQHF. The chain combines TRBV19 with TRBJ1-5; a possible D gene is TRBD1 (5 bases). V shed 3 bases and J shed 5 bases, with 14 bases lying between them. CDR1 is LNHDA, CDR2 SQIVND, per germline (reference sequence). The CDR3 has 15 amino acids.

V usage is TRBV27 and J usage is TRBJ1-2; D not certain. Germline loops: CDR1 MNHEY, CDR2 SMNVEV (reference sequence). This CDR3 region has 15 residues. V gave up 5 bases and J gave up 0 bases, with 13 bases separating them. In DNA form, the CDR3 reads TGTGCCAGCAGTCCAGGAAGCCGAGCTAACTATGGCTACACCTTC. The encoded protein is CASSPGSRANYGYTF.

The chain is built from TRBV4-2 and TRBJ1-1; no reliable D call. CDR1 LGHNA and CDR2 YNFKEQ come from the germline V gene. The CDR3 has 15 amino acids. V lost 0 bases, J lost 0 bases, and 8 bases lay in between. CDR3 nucleotides: TGTGCCAGCAGCCAAGAACTGAGAATGAACACTGAAGCTTTCTTT. Translation: CASSQELRMNTEAFF.

This clone was counted once. The gene calls are TRBV4-1 and TRBJ2-1; 8 positions agree with TRBD2. CDR1 is MGHRA, CDR2 YSYEKL, per germline. The CDR3 loop spans 16 amino acids. The V gene end was trimmed by 1 base and the J gene end by 4 bases; junction bases not matched to a gene: 6. Written as DNA, the CDR3 is TGCGCCAGCAGCCAAGGGCGCAGCGGGGGATACAATGAGCAGTTCTTC. Amino acids: CASSQGRSGGYNEQFF.

The chain uses TRBV5-6 and TRBJ2-1; 7 nucleotides align to TRBD1. Per germline, CDR1 SGHDT and CDR2 YYEEEE. Unmatched junction bases numbered 8, after V lost 4 bases and J lost 4 bases. CDR3 length: 15 residues. The CDR3 bases are TGTGCCAGCAGCCTGTTCGCGACAGGGTACAATGAGCAGTTCTTC. Translating it yields CASSLFATGYNEQFF.

The genes are TRBV28 and TRBJ2-3; D perhaps matches TRBD1 (5 bases). This CDR3 has 17 residues. Germline assignment: CDR1 MDHEN and CDR2 SYDVKM. V was clipped by 5 bases and J by 0 bases, with 18 bases between them. The CDR3 spells CASSPPGISASTDTQYF. The CDR3 DNA is TGTGCCAGCAGTCCTCCAGGGATTTCGGCTAGCACAGATACGCAGTATTTT.

J is TRBJ2-5 and V is TRBV9; TRBD2 matches 10 bases. V was clipped by 0 bases and J by 4 bases; unmatched bases: 9. Germline CDR1 SGDLS, CDR2 YYNGEE. The CDR3 has 17 residues. The CDR3 coding sequence is TGTGCCAGCAGCGTAGCTGGGGCTAGCGGGGGTTTAGAGACCCAGTACTTC. This gives the protein CASSVAGASGGLETQYF.

The chain employs TRBV4-1 and TRBJ2-2; TRBD2 matches at 10 bases. Germline V gives CDR1 MGHRA, CDR2 YSYEKL. Trimming at V came to 7 bases and at J to 4 bases, leaving 9 bases not matched to a gene. This CDR3 spans 16 amino acids. The CDR3 DNA follows: TGCGCCAGCACCCCCCAGCGGGGGGGGAGCACCGGGGAGCTGTTTTTT. Translated, it gives CASTPQRGGSTGELFF.

This chain joins TRBV9 and TRBJ1-4; possibly TRBD1 for D (6 bases). Looked up from germline, CDR1 is SGDLS and CDR2 is YYNGEE. V was cut by 3 bases and J by 6 bases, with 12 bases left in between. CDR3 length: 14 amino acids. DNA of the CDR3: TGTGCCAGCAGCGGGCACAGGGCTGATGAAAAACTGTTTTTT. Its protein is CASSGHRADEKLFF.

This chain uses TRBV5-4 with TRBJ2-3; D is undetermined. The CDR3 covers 11 residues. V lost 9 bases, J lost 5 bases, and 10 bases lay in between. The germline V gene encodes CDR1 SGHNT and CDR2 YYREEE (reference sequence). CDR3 protein: CATSTLDTQYF. The DNA of the CDR3 is TGTGCCACCTCGACATTAGATACGCAGTATTTT.

The chain uses TRBV2 and TRBJ2-3; TRBD2 is a possible D gene (6 bases). Germline V gene lookup returns CDR1 SNHLY and CDR2 FYNNEI. Trimming removed 4 bases from V and 1 base from J, with 12 bases in between. The CDR3 loop spans 15 amino acids. The CDR3 protein is CASSVGGGGTDTQYF. In DNA, the CDR3 is TGTGCCAGCAGTGTAGGAGGAGGGGGCACAGATACGCAGTATTTT.

The rearrangement links TRBV6-5 to TRBJ1-1; TRBD1 aligns across 7 bases. Trimming removed 5 bases from V and 5 bases from J; junction bases left unmatched: 5. CDR1 is MNHEY and CDR2 is SVGAGI in the germline V gene. The CDR3 is 13 residues long. CDR3 nucleotide sequence: TGTGCCAGCAGTACACAGGGGAAGACTGAAGCTTTCTTT. Its protein is CASSTQGKTEAFF.